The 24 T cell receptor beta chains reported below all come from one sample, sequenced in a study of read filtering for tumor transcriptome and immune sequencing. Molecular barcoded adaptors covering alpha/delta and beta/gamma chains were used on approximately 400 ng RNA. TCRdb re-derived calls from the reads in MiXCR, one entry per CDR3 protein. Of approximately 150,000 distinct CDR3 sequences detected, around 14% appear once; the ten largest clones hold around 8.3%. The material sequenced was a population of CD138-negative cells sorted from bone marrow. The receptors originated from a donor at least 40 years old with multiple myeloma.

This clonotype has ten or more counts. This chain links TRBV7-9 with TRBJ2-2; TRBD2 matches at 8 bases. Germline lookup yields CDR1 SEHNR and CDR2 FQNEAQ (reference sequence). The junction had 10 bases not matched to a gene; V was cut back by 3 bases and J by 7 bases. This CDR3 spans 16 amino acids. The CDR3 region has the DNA TGTGCCAGCAGCTTCCCCCGGGGGGGGCTTGACGGGGAGCTGTTTTTT. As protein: CASSFPRGGLDGELFF.

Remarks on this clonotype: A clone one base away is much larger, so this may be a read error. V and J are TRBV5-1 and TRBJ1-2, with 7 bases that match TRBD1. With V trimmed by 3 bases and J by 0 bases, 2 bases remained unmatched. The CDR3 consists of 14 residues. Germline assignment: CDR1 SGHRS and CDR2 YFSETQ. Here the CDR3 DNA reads TGCGCCAGCAGCTCCGGACAGGCTAACTATGGCTACACCTTC. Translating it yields CASSSGQANYGYTF.

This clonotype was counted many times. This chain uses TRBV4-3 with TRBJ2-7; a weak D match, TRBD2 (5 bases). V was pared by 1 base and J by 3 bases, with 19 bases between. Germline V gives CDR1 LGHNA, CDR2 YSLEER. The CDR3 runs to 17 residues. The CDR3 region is CASSQGPWRRRYYEQYF. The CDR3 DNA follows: TGCGCCAGCAGCCAAGGCCCCTGGAGGCGCCGATACTACGAGCAGTACTTC.

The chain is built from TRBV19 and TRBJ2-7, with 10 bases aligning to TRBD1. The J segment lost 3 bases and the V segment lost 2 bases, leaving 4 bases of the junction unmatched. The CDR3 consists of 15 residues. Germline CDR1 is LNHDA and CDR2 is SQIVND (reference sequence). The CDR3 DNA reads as TGTGCCAGTAGTATATCCGGGACAGGGGTCTACGAGCAGTACTTC. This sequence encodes CASSISGTGVYEQYF.

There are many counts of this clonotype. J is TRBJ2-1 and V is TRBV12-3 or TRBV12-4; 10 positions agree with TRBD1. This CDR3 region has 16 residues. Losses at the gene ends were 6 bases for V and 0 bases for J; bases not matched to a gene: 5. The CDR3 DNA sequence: TGTGCCAGCAGAGGGACAGGGGAAAGCTCCTACAATGAGCAGTTCTTC. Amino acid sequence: CASRGTGESSYNEQFF.

The CDR3 region is CSVVKGATNEQFF. CDR3 DNA: TGCAGCGTTGTGAAGGGGGCAACGAATGAGCAGTTCTTC. This chain connects TRBV29-1 to TRBJ2-1; 7 bases agree with TRBD1. The CDR3 runs to 13 residues. The junction had 7 bases not matched to a gene; V was cut back by 4 bases and J by 7 bases. Germline values: CDR1 SQVTM, CDR2 ANQGSEA.

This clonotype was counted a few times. CDR3 nucleotide sequence: TGTGCCAGCAATACTCTCGGAGCAGGGAAAAACATTCAGTACTTC. Its protein product is CASNTLGAGKNIQYF. The gene calls are TRBV6-5 and TRBJ2-4; D is perhaps TRBD1 (5 bases). Trimming left V 7 bases short and J 4 bases short, with 17 bases between. Germline V gene lookup returns CDR1 MNHEY and CDR2 SVGAGI. The length of the CDR3 is 15 residues.

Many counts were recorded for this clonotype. The CDR3 loop is CASSWGPPRDEQFF. CDR3 sequence (DNA): TGCGCCAGCAGCTGGGGACCACCGAGGGATGAGCAGTTCTTC. The V gene is TRBV5-1, the J gene TRBJ2-1; D is tentatively TRBD1 or TRBD2 (5 bases each). Trimming stripped 3 bases from V and 8 bases from J, with 15 bases between. This CDR3 spans 14 amino acids. Germline V lookup: CDR1 SGHRS, CDR2 YFSETQ.

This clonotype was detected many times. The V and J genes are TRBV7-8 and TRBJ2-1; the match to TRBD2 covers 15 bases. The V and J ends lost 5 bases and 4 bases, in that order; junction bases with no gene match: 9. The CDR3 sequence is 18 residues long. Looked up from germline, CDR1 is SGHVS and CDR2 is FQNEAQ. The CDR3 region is CASSQGLAGGGIYNEQFF. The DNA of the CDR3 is TGTGCCAGCAGCCAAGGACTAGCGGGAGGGGGGATTTACAATGAGCAGTTCTTC.

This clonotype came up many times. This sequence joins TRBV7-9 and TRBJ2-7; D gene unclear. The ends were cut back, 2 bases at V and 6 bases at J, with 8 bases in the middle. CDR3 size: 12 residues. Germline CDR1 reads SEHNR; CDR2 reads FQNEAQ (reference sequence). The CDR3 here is CASSLTAFEQYF. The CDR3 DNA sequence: TGTGCCAGCAGCTTAACTGCCTTCGAGCAGTACTTC.

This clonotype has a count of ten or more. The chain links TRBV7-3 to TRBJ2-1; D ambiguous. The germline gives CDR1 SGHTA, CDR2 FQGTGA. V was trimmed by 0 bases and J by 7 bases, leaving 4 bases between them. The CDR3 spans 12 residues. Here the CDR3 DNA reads TGTGCCAGCAGCTTAACAGCAAATGAGCAGTTCTTC. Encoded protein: CASSLTANEQFF.

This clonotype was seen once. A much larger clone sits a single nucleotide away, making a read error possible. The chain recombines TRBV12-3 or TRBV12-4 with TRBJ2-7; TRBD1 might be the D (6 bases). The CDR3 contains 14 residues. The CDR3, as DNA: TGTGCCAGCAGTCAAAGGATCAGGGGCTACGAGCAGTGCTTC. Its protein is CASSQRIRGYEQCF.

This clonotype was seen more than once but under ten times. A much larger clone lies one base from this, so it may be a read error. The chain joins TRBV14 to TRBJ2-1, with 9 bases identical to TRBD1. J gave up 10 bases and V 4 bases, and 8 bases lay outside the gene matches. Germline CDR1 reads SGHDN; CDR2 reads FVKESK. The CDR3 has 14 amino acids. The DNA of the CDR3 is TGTGCCAGCAGCCCCTGGACAGGGGTCAAGGAGCAGTTCTTC. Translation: CASSPWTGVKEQFF.

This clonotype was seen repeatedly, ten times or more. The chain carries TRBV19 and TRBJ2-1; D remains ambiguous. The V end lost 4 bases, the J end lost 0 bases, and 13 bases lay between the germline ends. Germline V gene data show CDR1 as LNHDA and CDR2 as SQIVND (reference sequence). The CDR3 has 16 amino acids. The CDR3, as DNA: TGTGCCAGTAGTACCTTGGCAACGAGCTCCTACAATGAGCAGTTCTTC. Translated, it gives CASSTLATSSYNEQFF.

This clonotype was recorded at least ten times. In DNA, the CDR3 is TGCAGTGCTAGAGAGGGGACAGGGAGTCCCGGGGAGCTGTTTTTT. It is translated as CSAREGTGSPGELFF. This sequence joins TRBV20-1 and TRBJ2-2; TRBD1 agrees at 9 bases. The CDR3 runs to 15 residues. J lost 6 bases, V lost 0 bases, and 5 bases had no gene match. CDR1 DFQATT and CDR2 SNEGSKA come from the germline V gene (reference sequence).

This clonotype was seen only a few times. The CDR3 reads CASGSGTSACNEQFF. CDR3 in DNA: TGTGCCAGCGGCTCCGGGACTAGCGCCTGCAATGAGCAGTTCTTC. The chain links TRBV28 to TRBJ2-1, with 10 bases matching TRBD2. The germline V gene has CDR1 MDHEN and CDR2 SYDVKM. The CDR3 totals 15 residues. With 8 bases clipped from V and 6 bases from J, the junction kept 10 bases outside the gene matches.

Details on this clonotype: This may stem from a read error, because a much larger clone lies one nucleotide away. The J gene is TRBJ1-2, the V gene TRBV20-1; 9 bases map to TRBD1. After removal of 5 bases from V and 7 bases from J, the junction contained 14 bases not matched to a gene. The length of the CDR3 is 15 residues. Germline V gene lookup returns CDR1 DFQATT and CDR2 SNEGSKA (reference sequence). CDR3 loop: CSARGDRAQGCGYTF. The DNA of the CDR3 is TGCAGTGCTCGGGGGGACAGGGCCCAGGGCTGTGGCTACACCTTC.

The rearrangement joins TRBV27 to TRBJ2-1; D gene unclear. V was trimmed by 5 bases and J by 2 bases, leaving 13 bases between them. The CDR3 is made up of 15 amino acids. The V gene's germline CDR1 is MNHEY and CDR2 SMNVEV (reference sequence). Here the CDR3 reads CASSPPPIAYNEQFF. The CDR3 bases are TGTGCCAGCAGTCCCCCACCCATAGCCTACAATGAGCAGTTCTTC.

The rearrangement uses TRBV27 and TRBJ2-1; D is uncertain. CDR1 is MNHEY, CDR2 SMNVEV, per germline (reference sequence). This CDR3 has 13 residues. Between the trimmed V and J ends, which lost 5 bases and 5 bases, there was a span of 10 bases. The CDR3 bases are TGTGCCAGCAGTAGAACCACCGACAATGAGCAGTTCTTC. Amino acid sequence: CASSRTTDNEQFF.

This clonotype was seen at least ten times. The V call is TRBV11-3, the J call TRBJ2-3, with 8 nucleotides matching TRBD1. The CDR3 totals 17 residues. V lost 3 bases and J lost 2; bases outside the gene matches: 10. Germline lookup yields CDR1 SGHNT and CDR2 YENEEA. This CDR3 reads CASSFSSGTGDTDTQYF. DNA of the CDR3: TGTGCCAGCAGCTTCTCTTCCGGGACAGGAGACACAGATACGCAGTATTTT.

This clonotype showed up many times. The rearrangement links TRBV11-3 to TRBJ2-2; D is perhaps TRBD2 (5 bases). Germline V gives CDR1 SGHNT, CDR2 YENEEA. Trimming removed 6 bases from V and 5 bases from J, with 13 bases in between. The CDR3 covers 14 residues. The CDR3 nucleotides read TGTGCCAGCAGGACTAAGGGAACGACCGGGGAGCTGTTTTTT. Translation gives CASRTKGTTGELFF.

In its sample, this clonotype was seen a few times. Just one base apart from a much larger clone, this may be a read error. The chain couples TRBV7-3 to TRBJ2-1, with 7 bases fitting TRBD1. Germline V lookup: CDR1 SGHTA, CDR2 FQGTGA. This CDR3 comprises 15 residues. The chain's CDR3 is CASSLPGTAGNGQFF. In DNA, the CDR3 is TGTGCCAGCAGCTTACCAGGGACAGCAGGGAATGGGCAGTTCTTC. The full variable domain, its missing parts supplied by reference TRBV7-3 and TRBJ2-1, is GAGVSQTPSNKVTEKGKYVELRCDPISGHTALYWYRQSLGQGPEFLIYFQGTGAADDSGLPNDRFFAVRPEGSVSTLKIQRTERGDSAVYLCASSLPGTAGNGQFFGPGTRLTVL.

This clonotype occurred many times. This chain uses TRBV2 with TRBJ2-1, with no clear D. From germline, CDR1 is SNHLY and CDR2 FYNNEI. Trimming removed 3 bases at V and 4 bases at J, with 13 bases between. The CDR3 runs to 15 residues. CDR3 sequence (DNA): TGTGCCAGCAGTGATACGGTACAAAAGTACAATGAGCAGTTCTTC. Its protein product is CASSDTVQKYNEQFF.

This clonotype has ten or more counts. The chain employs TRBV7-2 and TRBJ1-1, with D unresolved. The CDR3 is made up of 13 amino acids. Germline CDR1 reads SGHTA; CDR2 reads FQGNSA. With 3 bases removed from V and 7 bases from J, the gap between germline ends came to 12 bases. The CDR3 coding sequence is TGTGCCAGCAGCTTTACGGGTCGTGGTGAAGCTTTCTTT. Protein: CASSFTGRGEAFF. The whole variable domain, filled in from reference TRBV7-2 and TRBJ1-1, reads GAGVSQSPSNKVTEKGKDVELRCDPISGHTALYWYRQSLGQGLEFLIYFQGNSAPDKSGLPSDRFSAERTGGSVSTLTIQRTQQEDSAVYLCASSFTGRGEAFFGQGTRLTVV.